This T cell receptor beta chain was sequenced in a study of CD8 T cells in ankylosing spondylitis. The CDR3 loop spans 15 amino acids. Per the germline V gene, CDR1 is DFQATT and CDR2 is SNEGSKA (reference sequence). Trimming took 3 bases from V and 0 from J, leaving 13 bases between them. Via MiXCR, TCRdb re-called the 5' RACE reads, giving one row per CDR3 protein. This table has around 140,000 distinct CDR3 sequences, roughly 15% appearing once. Whole-study results and caveats: CD8+ cells made up the disease-linked clones, which were relatively rare in peripheral blood. Characteristic, it appeared, of ankylosing spondylitis blood was a TCR beta motif of about eight highly homologous variants.

Note on this clonotype: What it binds is unknown.

The J gene is TRBJ2-3, the V gene TRBV20-1; D is perhaps TRBD2 (5 bases). The specimen was blood, either unsorted or a sorted T cell fraction (not recorded which). The TCR comes from a male donor with ankylosing spondylitis. DNA of the CDR3: TGCAGTGCTAGGGGCTTACGGGATAGCACAGATACGCAGTATTTT. It translates to CSARGLRDSTDTQYF.